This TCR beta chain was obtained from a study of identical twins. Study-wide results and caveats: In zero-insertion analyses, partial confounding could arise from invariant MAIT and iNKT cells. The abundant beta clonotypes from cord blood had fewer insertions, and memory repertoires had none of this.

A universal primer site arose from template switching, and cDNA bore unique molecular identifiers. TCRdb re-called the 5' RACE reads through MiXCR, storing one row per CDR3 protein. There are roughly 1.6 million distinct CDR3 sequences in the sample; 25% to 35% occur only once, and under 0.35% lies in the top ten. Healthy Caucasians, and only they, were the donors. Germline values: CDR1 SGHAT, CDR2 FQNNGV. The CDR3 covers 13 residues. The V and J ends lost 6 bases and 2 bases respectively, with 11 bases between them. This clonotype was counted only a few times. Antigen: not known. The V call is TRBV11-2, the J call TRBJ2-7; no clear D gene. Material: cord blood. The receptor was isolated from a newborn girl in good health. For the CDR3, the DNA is TGTGCCAGCAGGAACGGGCCAGCCTACGAGCAGTACTTC. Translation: CASRNGPAYEQYF.